Presented here are 32 T cell receptor beta chains from one specimen sequenced in a study of shared clonotypes between healthy human individuals. Selected positively for CCR7 and CD45RO-negative, naive CD8 cells excluded terminally differentiated effector memory CD45RA+ cells. TCRdb's copy holds only in-frame clones and misses some; the assay was immunoSEQ multiplex PCR. This repertoire shows around 2,000,000 clones, roughly 91% found once; its top ten account for under 2%. Material: naive CD8+ T cells from PBMCs. All receptors come from a young man in good health. Some clones in this sample may be carry-over from other donors' samples.

The chain couples TRBV27 to TRBJ1-1; D may be TRBD1 (6 bases). The CDR3 contains 18 residues. The V gene's germline CDR1 is MNHEY and CDR2 SMNVEV (reference sequence). Trimming took 2 bases from V and 3 from J, leaving 22 bases between them. The CDR3 nucleotides are TGTGCCAGCAGTTTAACCAACAGACAACAGGGAGAGGACACTGAAGCTTTCTTT. It encodes CASSLTNRQQGEDTEAFF.

Turning to this clone: Other DNA variants within this sample encode the same CDR3. The V and J genes are TRBV27 and TRBJ1-1; D is unclear. The CDR3 extends over 13 amino acids. V lost 2 bases and J 0 bases, leaving 4 bases between the germline ends. The V gene's germline CDR1 is MNHEY and CDR2 SMNVEV (reference sequence). CDR3 nucleotide sequence: TGTGCCAGCAGTTTAGTTCTGAACACTGAAGCTTTCTTT. Its translation is CASSLVLNTEAFF.

V and J are TRBV7-3 and TRBJ2-1; 8 bases are shared with TRBD2. Per the germline V gene, CDR1 is SGHTA and CDR2 is FQGTGA. V was pared by 5 bases and J by 0 bases, with 6 bases of the junction left unmatched. The CDR3 spans 16 residues. CDR3 loop: CASSPGSGSSYNEQFF. Written as DNA, the CDR3 is TGTGCCAGCAGCCCCGGGAGCGGGAGCTCCTACAATGAGCAGTTCTTC.

The chain carries TRBV13 and TRBJ2-7, with D maybe TRBD2 (6 bases). Trimming left V 1 base short and J 7 bases short, with 11 bases between. This CDR3 has 13 residues. Germline V gene sequence: CDR1 PRHDT, CDR2 FYEKMQ (reference sequence). The CDR3 sequence: CASSLDNGGEQYF. The DNA for the CDR3 is TGTGCCAGCAGCTTAGATAATGGGGGGGAGCAGTACTTC.

The chain couples TRBV29-1 to TRBJ2-1; perhaps D is TRBD1 or TRBD2 (6 bases each). V gave up 5 bases and J gave up 10 bases, with 15 bases separating them. The CDR3 is 12 residues long. CDR1 and CDR2 (germline): SQVTM, ANQGSEA. The CDR3 here is CSVHGGGVEQFF. The CDR3 coding sequence is TGCAGCGTTCACGGGGGCGGTGTCGAGCAGTTCTTC.

This chain connects TRBV19 to TRBJ2-7, with D possibly called TRBD1 or TRBD2 (5 bases each). Germline V gives CDR1 LNHDA, CDR2 SQIVND (reference sequence). Trimming removed 5 bases at V and 2 bases at J, with 22 bases between. CDR3 length: 17 residues. The CDR3 loop is CASSSKFTGTTTYEQYF. In DNA, the CDR3 is TGTGCCAGTAGTTCCAAATTTACCGGGACCACGACCTACGAGCAGTACTTC. The variable domain in full, with the rest retrieved from reference TRBV19 and TRBJ2-7, is DGGITQSPKYLFRKEGQNVTLSCEQNLNHDAMYWYRQDPGQGLRLIYYSQIVNDFQKGDIAEGYSVSREKKESFPLTVTSAQKNPTAFYLCASSSKFTGTTTYEQYFGPGTRLTVT.

The chain couples TRBV11-1 to TRBJ2-7, with 7 bases matching TRBD1. CDR3 length: 14 amino acids. Germline CDR1 reads SGHAT; CDR2 reads FQDESV (reference sequence). V shed 4 bases, J shed 3 bases, and the junction held 6 bases outside the gene matches. The CDR3 reads CASSSTGLIYEQYF. In nucleotides, the CDR3 is TGTGCCAGCAGCTCGACAGGGCTAATCTACGAGCAGTACTTC.

The chain has TRBV7-6 and TRBJ2-2; D unresolved. The CDR3 runs to 13 residues. The V gene lost 4 bases and the J gene lost 9 bases, with 12 bases spanning the gap. Per germline, CDR1 SGHVS and CDR2 FNYEAQ. The CDR3 loop is CASSSPLARELFF. DNA of the CDR3: TGTGCCAGCAGCTCCCCCCTGGCCAGGGAGCTGTTTTTT.

This sequence joins TRBV9 and TRBJ2-1; 10 nucleotides agree with TRBD1. Germline loops: CDR1 SGDLS, CDR2 YYNGEE. The CDR3 has 15 amino acids. J was trimmed by 4 bases and V by 5 bases; bases with no gene match: 6. Here the CDR3 DNA reads TGTGCCAGCAGGGCTCCGGGACAGGGGTACAATGAGCAGTTCTTC. Translating gives CASRAPGQGYNEQFF. Looking up the rest from reference TRBV9 and TRBJ2-1 gives the full variable domain: DSGVTQTPKHLITATGQRVTLRCSPRSGDLSVYWYQQSLDQGLQFLIQYYNGEERAKGNILERFSAQQFPDLHSELNLSSLELGDSALYFCASRAPGQGYNEQFFGPGTRLTVL.

In this sample, this clone turned up once. V and J are TRBV4-3 and TRBJ2-5, with TRBD2 identical over 10 bases. The CDR3 contains 16 residues. The germline V gene encodes CDR1 LGHNA and CDR2 YSLEER. Trimming removed 4 bases from V and 5 bases from J; junction bases left unmatched: 10. The CDR3, as DNA: TGCGCCAGCAGCCCACAGCGGGAGGGGGAGGGGGAGACCCAGTACTTC. This sequence encodes CASSPQREGEGETQYF.

This clone showed up just once. V gene TRBV29-1 combines with J gene TRBJ2-7; tentative D call: TRBD2 (5 bases). The V end was cut by 4 bases, the J end by 2 bases, with 12 bases between. The CDR3 extends over 13 amino acids. The germline V gene has CDR1 SQVTM and CDR2 ANQGSEA. The CDR3 nucleotides read TGCAGCGTTGTGGCGGGCAGCGCCTACGAGCAGTACTTC. Its protein product is CSVVAGSAYEQYF.

The V gene is TRBV5-6, the J gene TRBJ1-2; unclear D gene. CDR1 is SGHDT and CDR2 is YYEEEE in the germline V gene. The ends were cut back, 4 bases at V and 4 bases at J, with 11 bases in the middle. This CDR3 contains 13 residues. CDR3 sequence reads: CASSLDGSYGYTF. CDR3 bases: TGTGCCAGCAGCCTAGACGGGAGCTATGGCTACACCTTC.

The gene calls are TRBV27 and TRBJ2-7, with TRBD1 as a possible D gene (6 bases). CDR1 and CDR2 (germline): MNHEY, SMNVEV (reference sequence). The germline V and J ends were trimmed by 5 bases and 4 bases, with 18 bases remaining between them. This CDR3 is built from 15 residues. The CDR3 reads CASSTSPSTGYEQYF. The CDR3 DNA sequence: TGTGCCAGCAGTACCAGCCCCTCGACAGGATACGAGCAGTACTTC.

V usage is TRBV7-2 and J usage is TRBJ1-2; unclear D gene. CDR1 is SGHTA, CDR2 FQGNSA, per germline. CDR3 length equals 15 residues. Between the trimmed V and J ends, which lost 7 bases and 3 bases, there was a span of 18 bases. As DNA, the CDR3 is TGTGCCAGCACCCCCGGGTCGCCACGCTACTATGGCTACACCTTC. Translated, it gives CASTPGSPRYYGYTF.

This clone was observed a single time. This chain uses TRBV27 with TRBJ2-3; 14 bases align to TRBD2. CDR3 length equals 16 residues. From germline, CDR1 is MNHEY and CDR2 SMNVEV (reference sequence). With 5 bases clipped from V and 3 bases from J, the junction kept 4 bases outside the gene matches. In DNA form, the CDR3 reads TGTGCCAGCAGTCAGGGGACTAGCGGGAGAACAGATACGCAGTATTTT. It translates to CASSQGTSGRTDTQYF.

This chain links TRBV13 with TRBJ2-1; TRBD1 matches at 7 bases. This CDR3 comprises 14 residues. CDR1 is PRHDT and CDR2 is FYEKMQ in the germline V gene (reference sequence). The ends lost 3 bases at V and 6 bases at J; junction bases unmatched: 5. The CDR3 DNA sequence: TGTGCCAGCAGCTTCTACAGGGGATCCAATGAGCAGTTCTTC. As protein: CASSFYRGSNEQFF. Drawing the rest from reference TRBV13 and TRBJ2-1, the complete variable domain is AAGVIQSPRHLIKEKRETATLKCYPIPRHDTVYWYQQGPGQDPQFLISFYEKMQSDKGSIPDRFSAQQFSDYHSELNMSSLELGDSALYFCASSFYRGSNEQFFGPGTRLTVL.

The chain has TRBV7-2 and TRBJ2-1; 8 nucleotides align to TRBD2. The CDR3 covers 17 residues. The V segment lost 3 bases and the J segment 8 bases; nucleotides outside the gene matches: 15. Looked up from germline, CDR1 is SGHTA and CDR2 is FQGNSA. CDR3: CASSLQMGLVGPDEQFF. The CDR3 DNA reads as TGTGCCAGCAGCTTGCAGATGGGACTAGTCGGACCCGATGAGCAGTTCTTC.

The rearrangement joins TRBV6-5 to TRBJ2-7; D call uncertain. The CDR3 has 12 amino acids. Germline V gives CDR1 MNHEY, CDR2 SVGAGI. V lost 7 bases to trimming and J lost 6 bases, with 13 bases between them. DNA for the CDR3: TGTGCCAGCACCACCGAAGGTCGCGAGCAGTACTTC. This codes for CASTTEGREQYF.

Comments on this clone: In the same sample, other DNA sequences code for this CDR3. The genes are TRBV9 and TRBJ2-7; 9 positions match TRBD1. Germline trimming cut 3 bases from V and 4 bases from J; bases unmatched to any gene: 8. The germline V gene has CDR1 SGDLS and CDR2 YYNGEE. The CDR3 length is 15 residues. The CDR3 nucleotides are TGTGCCAGCAGCGCTGAGACAGGGGGAGCATACGAGCAGTACTTC. This sequence encodes CASSAETGGAYEQYF. Looking up the rest from reference TRBV9 and TRBJ2-7 gives the full variable domain: DSGVTQTPKHLITATGQRVTLRCSPRSGDLSVYWYQQSLDQGLQFLIQYYNGEERAKGNILERFSAQQFPDLHSELNLSSLELGDSALYFCASSAETGGAYEQYFGPGTRLTVT.

The chain employs TRBV28 and TRBJ1-2; TRBD1 agrees at 8 bases. The CDR3 has 14 amino acids. Germline lookup yields CDR1 MDHEN and CDR2 SYDVKM. Losses at the gene ends were 6 bases for V and 4 bases for J; bases not matched to a gene: 7. The DNA of the CDR3 is TGTGCCAGCAGCCGAGGACAGGGAGGCTATGGCTACACCTTC. This sequence encodes CASSRGQGGYGYTF.

Only one count was recorded for this clone. Additional DNA sequences in this sample encode the identical CDR3. The chain links TRBV7-9 to TRBJ2-7, with TRBD2 matching 7 bases. Trimming cost V 3 bases and J 2 bases; bases outside gene matches: 7. This CDR3 contains 15 residues. Germline V gives CDR1 SEHNR, CDR2 FQNEAQ (reference sequence). The CDR3: CASSLSGLAAYEQYF. CDR3 in DNA: TGTGCCAGCAGCTTGTCCGGGCTAGCGGCCTACGAGCAGTACTTC.

This chain connects TRBV7-9 to TRBJ1-4; D perhaps matches TRBD1 (5 bases). Between the trimmed V and J ends, which lost 5 bases and 5 bases, there was a span of 18 bases. The CDR3 has 16 residues. The V gene's germline CDR1 is SEHNR and CDR2 FQNEAQ (reference sequence). The CDR3 DNA reads as TGTGCCAGCAGCCCCAGACAGCCTACTGGAAATGAAAAACTGTTTTTT. It codes for CASSPRQPTGNEKLFF.

This chain uses TRBV28 with TRBJ2-7; D gene ambiguous. The CDR3 sequence is 15 residues long. Trimming shortened V by 7 bases and J by 6 bases, and 22 bases separated the two germline ends. Per germline, CDR1 MDHEN and CDR2 SYDVKM. CDR3 loop: CASKLREGWLFEQYF. The CDR3 DNA sequence: TGTGCCAGCAAACTACGAGAAGGGTGGCTTTTCGAGCAGTACTTC. Using reference TRBV28 and TRBJ2-7 for the parts outside the CDR3, the full variable domain is DVKVTQSSRYLVKRTGEKVFLECVQDMDHENMFWYRQDPGLGLRLIYFSYDVKMKEKGDIPEGYSVSREKKERFSLILESASTNQTSMYLCASKLREGWLFEQYFGPGTRLTVT.

This chain uses TRBV7-9 with TRBJ2-7, with D uncertain. V was clipped by 5 bases and J by 0 bases, with 20 bases between them. Germline assignment: CDR1 SEHNR and CDR2 FQNEAQ (reference sequence). This CDR3 is built from 17 residues. The CDR3 nucleotides read TGTGCCAGCAGCCACCTCCCCCCGGACGCCTACTCCTACGAGCAGTACTTC. The encoded protein is CASSHLPPDAYSYEQYF.

This clone was recorded only once. This chain links TRBV27 with TRBJ2-1; 7 positions match TRBD2. Looked up from germline, CDR1 is MNHEY and CDR2 is SMNVEV (reference sequence). The trim removed 1 base at V and 9 bases at J, leaving 12 bases unmatched. CDR3 length: 16 residues. The CDR3 is CASSLLLGLGVGEQFF. CDR3 DNA: TGTGCCAGCAGTTTATTATTAGGACTAGGAGTCGGTGAGCAGTTCTTC.

V and J are TRBV6-1 and TRBJ2-7; D not certain. Trimming took off 2 bases at V and 6 bases at J, with 11 bases between the two ends. In germline, CDR1 is MNHNS, CDR2 SASEGT. This CDR3 is 13 amino acids long. CDR3 in DNA: TGTGCCAGCAGTGAACGGACGGTTTCCGAGCAGTACTTC. Amino acid sequence: CASSERTVSEQYF.

The chain employs TRBV28 and TRBJ2-1; unclear D gene. Germline V gene data show CDR1 as MDHEN and CDR2 as SYDVKM. Trimming removed 2 bases from V and 4 bases from J, with 9 bases in between. This CDR3 is 14 amino acids long. Here the CDR3 DNA reads TGTGCCAGCAGTTTAGTGCAGGAGTACAATGAGCAGTTCTTC. Translation: CASSLVQEYNEQFF.

The sample holds one count of this clone. This chain links TRBV15 with TRBJ2-7; 8 positions match TRBD1. The CDR3 length is 17 residues. Germline V gives CDR1 LNHNV, CDR2 YYDKDF (reference sequence). The ends lost 1 base at V and 3 bases at J; junction bases unmatched: 11. The CDR3 DNA sequence: TGTGCCACCAGCAGAGTTCCCCGGACAGGGAAGTACTACGAGCAGTACTTC. This codes for CATSRVPRTGKYYEQYF.

With regard to this clone: Other DNA sequences in this sample translate to the same CDR3. The J gene is TRBJ2-1, the V gene TRBV28, with 7 bases aligning to TRBD2. With V trimmed by 3 bases and J by 4 bases, 6 bases remained unmatched. From germline, CDR1 is MDHEN and CDR2 SYDVKM. The CDR3 consists of 15 residues. CDR3 sequence: CASSFGLADYNEQFF. For the CDR3, the DNA is TGTGCCAGCAGTTTCGGGCTAGCGGATTACAATGAGCAGTTCTTC.

J is TRBJ2-3 and V is TRBV12-5, with 10 bases lining up with TRBD2. This CDR3 is built from 18 residues. The ends lost 1 base at V and 2 bases at J; junction bases unmatched: 9. Germline V CDR1 and CDR2: LGHNT, FRNRAP. CDR3 nucleotide sequence: TGTGCTAGTGGTTTGGAAACGCTAGCGGGAGAAAACACAGATACGCAGTATTTT. Protein: CASGLETLAGENTDTQYF.

This chain joins TRBV10-2 and TRBJ2-3; 9 nucleotides align to TRBD1. Germline V lookup: CDR1 WSHSY, CDR2 SAAADI. The CDR3 totals 13 residues. The junction had 5 bases not matched to a gene; V was cut back by 7 bases and J by 6 bases. The CDR3 is CASKDRGRDTQYF. CDR3 DNA sequence: TGCGCCAGCAAGGACAGGGGAAGGGATACGCAGTATTTT.

This chain connects TRBV11-2 to TRBJ1-1; D is unclear. The CDR3 runs 18 residues. The germline V gene has CDR1 SGHAT and CDR2 FQNNGV. Trimming shortened V by 3 bases and J by 0 bases, and 20 bases separated the two germline ends. This CDR3 is CASSFRLTGTLVNTEAFF. The CDR3 nucleotides read TGTGCCAGCAGCTTTCGACTAACCGGAACCCTCGTGAACACTGAAGCTTTCTTT.